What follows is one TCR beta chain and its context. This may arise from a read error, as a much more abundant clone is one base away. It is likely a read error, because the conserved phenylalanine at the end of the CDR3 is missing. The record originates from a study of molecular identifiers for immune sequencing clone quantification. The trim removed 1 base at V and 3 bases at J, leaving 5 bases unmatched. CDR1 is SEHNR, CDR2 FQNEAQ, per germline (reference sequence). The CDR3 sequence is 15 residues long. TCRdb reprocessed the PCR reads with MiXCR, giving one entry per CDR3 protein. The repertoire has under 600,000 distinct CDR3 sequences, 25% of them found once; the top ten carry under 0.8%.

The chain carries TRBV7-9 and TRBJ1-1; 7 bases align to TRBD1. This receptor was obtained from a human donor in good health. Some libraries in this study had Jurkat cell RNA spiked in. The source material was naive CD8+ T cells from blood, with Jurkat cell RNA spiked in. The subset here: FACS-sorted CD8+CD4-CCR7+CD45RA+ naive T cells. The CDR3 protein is CASSLESRGDTEAFL. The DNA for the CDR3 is TGTGCCAGCAGCTTAGAGTCCAGGGGGGACACTGAAGCTTTCCTT.